A few counts support the clone carrying this T cell receptor beta chain. Its antigen is not known. This sample was included in a study of identical twins. Study conclusions and caveats: Cross-sectional statistics underpinned the conclusions; the same donors were not followed. Cord blood's abundant beta clonotypes had fewer insertions, unlike memory repertoires.

Template switching (which added a universal primer site) was used, and cDNA carried unique molecular identifiers. TCRdb recomputed calls from the 5' RACE reads with MiXCR, one row per CDR3 protein. The repertoire consists of approximately 220,000 distinct CDR3 sequences, with about a tenth occurring once and the leading ten covering around 5%. Germline CDR1 is SGHNT and CDR2 is YENEEA. The CDR3 is 16 residues long. V dropped 5 bases and J dropped 4; count of bases not matched to a gene: 11. Specimen: memory (CD45RO+) T cells sorted from blood. The receptor was derived from a woman aged 18-29 years in good health. This chain joins TRBV11-3 and TRBJ1-3; 7 bases are a match to TRBD1. The CDR3 loop reads CASSHRGGPDGNTIYF. CDR3 coding DNA: TGTGCCAGCAGCCACAGGGGAGGCCCTGACGGAAACACCATATATTTT.